This T cell receptor (beta chain) is drawn from a study of PD-L1 blockade in urothelial cancer. Overall study context: Starting in the mid-2010s, patients were given atezolizumab (1,200 mg intravenously every 3 weeks). Patients previously received 0 to 3 chemotherapy regimens. The median T cell count in blood samples was 140,000 to 150,000.

The table came from immunoSEQ multiplex PCR; TCRdb's copy has only in-frame clones and leaves some out. The sample includes some 63,000 clones, more than 80% of them seen just once. The germline V gene has CDR1 MNHEY and CDR2 SVGAGI. The CDR3 extends over 15 amino acids. Trimming cost V 7 bases and J 4 bases, with 19 bases left between them. The time point: pretreatment peripheral blood. It was locally advanced or metastatic urothelial carcinoma that patients had. The chain uses TRBV6-5 and TRBJ1-2, with D tentatively TRBD1 (6 bases). This clonotype originated in a man in his 70s with urothelial cancer. The source was PBMCs, collected around atezolizumab (anti-PD-L1) treatment. Here the CDR3 DNA reads TGTGCCAGCACTCAACCGGGCAGGGGTGTCTATGGCTACACCTTC. Residues: CASTQPGRGVYGYTF.